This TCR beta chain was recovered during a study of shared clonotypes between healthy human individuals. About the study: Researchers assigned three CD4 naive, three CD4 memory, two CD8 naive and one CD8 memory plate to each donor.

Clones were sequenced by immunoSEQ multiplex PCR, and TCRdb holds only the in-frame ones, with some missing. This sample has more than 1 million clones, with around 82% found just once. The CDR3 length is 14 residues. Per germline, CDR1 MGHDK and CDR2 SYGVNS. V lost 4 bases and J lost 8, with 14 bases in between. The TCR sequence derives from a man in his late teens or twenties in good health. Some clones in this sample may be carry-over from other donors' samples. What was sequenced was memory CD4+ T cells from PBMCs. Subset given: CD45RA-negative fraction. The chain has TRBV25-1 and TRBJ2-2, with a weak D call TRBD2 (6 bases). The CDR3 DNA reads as TGTGCCAGCAGTGTCGACTCCGGGAGAGGGGAGCTGTTTTTT. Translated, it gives CASSVDSGRGELFF.